This T cell receptor (beta chain) derives from a study of T cells in Graves' hyperthyroidism and ophthalmopathy. Across the whole study: Peripheral blood draws took place at initial diagnosis, ahead of any treatment. Findings and caveats of the study: Appearing also in blood were most of the thyroid clonotypes expanded above 0.001.

Amplification yielded TCR beta CDR3 regions, with RNA transcripts as the source. TCR CDR3 underwent first-round RT-PCR with the HTBI primer set. MiXCR was run by TCRdb on the multiplex PCR reads, yielding one entry per CDR3 protein. The sample contains under 650,000 distinct CDR3 sequences, 16% of which appear only once. Patients were excluded for uncontrolled infection, other autoimmune disease, pregnancy or lactation. Thyroid ultrasound, orbital computed tomography, clinical symptoms, and serum thyroxine and TRAb underpinned diagnoses. CDR1 is LGHDT and CDR2 is YNNKEL in the germline V gene (reference sequence). CDR3 length equals 14 residues. The V end lost 4 bases, the J end lost 1 base, and 10 bases lay between the germline ends. In this sample, this clonotype turned up many times. Its specificity is not known.

The receptor was isolated from a woman aged 30 to 39 with Graves' hyperthyroidism. The sample comprised blood. This chain links TRBV3-1 with TRBJ1-1; D not resolved. The CDR3 DNA reads as TGTGCCAGCAGCCGGTTGACGGGGAACACTGAAGCTTTCTTT. This gives the protein CASSRLTGNTEAFF.